The 32 T cell receptor beta chains reported below all come from one sample, sequenced in a study of T cell clones after liver transplantation. Generated by immunoSEQ multiplex PCR, the TCRdb table keeps only in-frame clones and is missing some. The sample has fewer than 9,500 clones, around 80% seen once. Sequenced material: CD8+ T cells from blood, taken at the 22-month timepoint. These receptors were obtained from a human patient who received a liver transplant. These T cells may partly come from the graft donor.

This sequence joins TRBV19 and TRBJ2-3; 12 positions agree with TRBD2. V trimming: 4 bases; J trimming: 2 bases; junction bases outside the gene matches: 10. CDR1 and CDR2 (germline): LNHDA, SQIVND (reference sequence). The CDR3 length is 18 residues. CDR3 nucleotides: TGTGCCAGTAGTACCCCTAGCGGGGGGGTTATAGTCACAGATACGCAGTATTTT. Amino acids: CASSTPSGGVIVTDTQYF.

The genes are TRBV4-1 and TRBJ2-3; D not resolved. The CDR3 totals 15 residues. Germline lookup yields CDR1 MGHRA and CDR2 YSYEKL. V lost 2 bases and J lost 0, with 9 bases in between. The CDR3 here is CASSQNSPSTDTQYF. The CDR3 bases are TGCGCCAGCAGCCAAAACTCCCCAAGCACAGATACGCAGTATTTT.

The J gene is TRBJ1-1, the V gene TRBV15; TRBD1 aligns across 8 bases. Germline trimming cut 3 bases from V and 5 bases from J; bases unmatched to any gene: 5. CDR1 LNHNV and CDR2 YYDKDF come from the germline V gene (reference sequence). This CDR3 region has 14 residues. In nucleotides, the CDR3 is TGTGCCACCAGCAGCCAGACAGGGGTAACTGAAGCTTTCTTT. Translation gives CATSSQTGVTEAFF. The entire variable domain, with the rest obtained from reference TRBV15 and TRBJ1-1, is as follows: DAMVIQNPRYQVTQFGKPVTLSCSQTLNHNVMYWYQQKSSQAPKLLFHYYDKDFNNEADTPDNFQSRRPNTSFCFLDIRSPGLGDTAMYLCATSSQTGVTEAFFGQGTRLTVV.

This clone ranks as medium-sized. The chain couples TRBV7-2 to TRBJ2-7; 7 nucleotides agree with TRBD2. V lost 2 bases to trimming and J lost 5 bases; unmatched junction nucleotides: 9. The CDR3 sequence is 15 residues long. Germline CDR1 SGHTA, CDR2 FQGNSA. CDR3 sequence reads: CASSLSGGPSDEQYF. The CDR3 DNA follows: TGTGCCAGCAGCTTATCGGGGGGTCCCTCGGACGAGCAGTACTTC.

The chain links TRBV10-3 to TRBJ1-1, with 9 bases fitting TRBD1. CDR1 and CDR2 (germline): ENHRY, SYGVKD. V trimming: 9 bases; J trimming: 0 bases; junction bases outside the gene matches: 11. The CDR3 runs to 16 residues. DNA for the CDR3: TGTGCCATTATGGACACTACAGGGGGCCTGAACACTGAAGCTTTCTTT. Translation gives CAIMDTTGGLNTEAFF.

CDR3 sequence reads: CARPQEGLAGRYEQYF. CDR3 coding DNA: TGTGCCAGACCTCAGGAGGGTCTAGCGGGTCGATACGAGCAGTACTTC. The rearrangement joins TRBV21-1 to TRBJ2-7; the table's D call TRBD2 went unverified against the DNA. TRBV21-1 is a pseudogene locus. CDR3 length: 16 residues.

The gene calls are TRBV19 and TRBJ2-1, with D perhaps matching TRBD1 or TRBD2 (5 bases each). CDR3 size: 14 residues. Per germline, CDR1 LNHDA and CDR2 SQIVND (reference sequence). The ends were cut back, 6 bases at V and 7 bases at J, with 16 bases in the middle. The CDR3 sequence is CASSIGAMGNEQFF. CDR3 sequence (DNA): TGTGCCAGTAGCATCGGGGCGATGGGGAATGAGCAGTTCTTC.

This clone was counted only a few times. The V gene is TRBV11-2, the J gene TRBJ1-2; TRBD1 is a possible D gene (6 bases). V shed 1 base and J shed 5 bases, with 8 bases lying between them. CDR3 length equals 13 residues. Germline V gene lookup returns CDR1 SGHAT and CDR2 FQNNGV. CDR3 loop: CASSLAGAYGYTF. The CDR3 nucleotides are TGTGCCAGCAGCTTAGCAGGGGCATATGGCTACACCTTC.

This chain joins TRBV5-3 and TRBJ2-5, with TRBD1 identical over 10 bases. TRBV5-3 is sorted into the ORF group, with uncertain function. Germline trimming cut 4 bases from V and 5 bases from J; bases unmatched to any gene: 14. The CDR3 length is 17 residues. The CDR3 here is CARSPPGTGVERETQYF. CDR3 bases: TGTGCCAGAAGCCCTCCCGGGACAGGGGTCGAGCGGGAGACCCAGTACTTC.

The chain uses TRBV30 and TRBJ2-2; D unresolved. V was shortened by 3 bases and J by 4 bases, with 3 bases between the two germline ends. Germline-derived CDR1 and CDR2 are GTSNPN and SVGIG (reference sequence). The length of the CDR3 is 11 residues. Written as DNA, the CDR3 is TGTGCCTGGAGACCCACCGGGGAGCTGTTTTTT. Amino acid sequence: CAWRPTGELFF.

The chain carries TRBV4-2 and TRBJ2-3; D gene unclear. The germline V gene encodes CDR1 LGHNA and CDR2 YNFKEQ. Trimming left V 1 base short and J 1 base short, with 9 bases between. CDR3 length equals 15 residues. The DNA of the CDR3 is TGTGCCAGCAGCCAAGGAGCTAGTGGCACAGATACGCAGTATTTT. Protein product: CASSQGASGTDTQYF.

The chain carries TRBV29-1 and TRBJ2-1; D is possibly TRBD1 (6 bases). V lost 6 bases, J lost 6 bases, and 15 bases lay in between. The CDR3 totals 13 residues. The germline V gene has CDR1 SQVTM and CDR2 ANQGSEA. The CDR3, as DNA: TGCAGCGTGACCGGGACACCAGCCAATGAGCAGTTCTTC. Protein product: CSVTGTPANEQFF.

The V gene is TRBV25-1, the J gene TRBJ1-1; no reliable D call. This CDR3 is 11 amino acids long. The germline CDR1 and CDR2 sequences are MGHDK and SYGVNS. The germline V and J ends were trimmed by 3 bases and 7 bases, with 6 bases remaining between them. This CDR3 is CASSDVHEAFF. DNA of the CDR3: TGTGCCAGCAGTGATGTCCATGAAGCTTTCTTT.

This sequence joins TRBV6-1 and TRBJ1-6; D is perhaps TRBD1 (5 bases). Between the trimmed V and J ends, which lost 2 bases and 0 bases, there was a span of 14 bases. In germline, CDR1 is MNHNS, CDR2 SASEGT. This CDR3 has 18 amino acids. The chain's CDR3 is CASSETGISSSYNSPLHF. The CDR3 DNA reads TGTGCCAGCAGTGAAACAGGTATCTCCAGCTCCTATAATTCACCCCTCCACTTT.

This sequence joins TRBV29-1 and TRBJ1-2, with 8 bases fitting TRBD1. CDR3 length: 13 amino acids. Losses at the gene ends were 3 bases for V and 6 bases for J; bases not matched to a gene: 6. The germline V gene encodes CDR1 SQVTM and CDR2 ANQGSEA. The DNA of the CDR3 is TGCAGCGTTGACCAGACAGGGGATCATGGCTACACCTTC. It is translated as CSVDQTGDHGYTF. The full variable domain, with the rest looked up from reference TRBV29-1 and TRBJ1-2, is SAVISQKPSRDICQRGTSLTIQCQVDSQVTMMFWYRQQPGQSLTLIATANQGSEATYESGFVIDKFPISRPNLTFSTLTVSNMSPEDSSIYLCSVDQTGDHGYTFGSGTRLTVV.

This clone was seen more than once but under ten times. This sequence joins TRBV10-3 and TRBJ2-3, with D maybe TRBD2 (6 bases). V lost 8 bases to trimming and J lost 2 bases, with 17 bases between them. The CDR3 has 15 amino acids. Germline V lookup: CDR1 ENHRY, CDR2 SYGVKD. CDR3: CAIGNKGGPTDTQYF. The CDR3 bases are TGTGCCATCGGGAATAAAGGAGGGCCCACAGATACGCAGTATTTT.

The chain links TRBV4-1 to TRBJ2-7; D unresolved. The germline V gene encodes CDR1 MGHRA and CDR2 YSYEKL. The CDR3 has 14 residues. V was shortened by 0 bases and J by 6 bases, with 12 bases between the two germline ends. CDR3 nucleotide sequence: TGCGCCAGCAGCCAAGAACGACTGAACCCCGAGCAGTACTTC. Protein: CASSQERLNPEQYF.

This chain joins TRBV19 and TRBJ2-7; 8 nucleotides line up with TRBD1. After removal of 6 bases from V and 3 bases from J, the junction contained 7 bases not matched to a gene. The germline CDR1 and CDR2 sequences are LNHDA and SQIVND (reference sequence). The CDR3 covers 14 residues. In DNA, the CDR3 is TGTGCCAGTAGCGACAGGGGAACCCTCTACGAGCAGTACTTC. The encoded protein is CASSDRGTLYEQYF.

A few counts support this clone. The chain has TRBV9 and TRBJ2-6; 8 nucleotides agree with TRBD1. CDR1 and CDR2 (germline): SGDLS, YYNGEE. J lost 0 bases, V lost 7 bases, and 9 bases had no gene match. The CDR3 loop spans 17 amino acids. The CDR3 DNA sequence: TGTGCCAGCTCCGGAGGGACAGGCAGCTCTGGGGCCAACGTCCTGACTTTC. Encoded protein: CASSGGTGSSGANVLTF.

V gene TRBV29-1 combines with J gene TRBJ1-1; the D is unclear. Germline loops: CDR1 SQVTM, CDR2 ANQGSEA. Deletions cut 7 bases from V and 1 base from J, with 4 bases between. The CDR3 is 10 residues long. The CDR3 region is CSAKNTEAFF. DNA for the CDR3: TGCAGCGCTAAGAACACTGAAGCTTTCTTT.

The rearrangement links TRBV11-2 to TRBJ2-7; D is possibly TRBD1 (6 bases). V was trimmed by 5 bases and J by 2 bases, leaving 13 bases between them. This CDR3 has 14 residues. Germline lookup yields CDR1 SGHAT and CDR2 FQNNGV. Written as DNA, the CDR3 is TGTGCCAGCAGCCCCAAGGACAGAACCTACGAGCAGTACTTC. Translated, it gives CASSPKDRTYEQYF.

This chain uses TRBV29-1 with TRBJ2-2, with D tentatively TRBD2 (5 bases). The CDR3 loop spans 11 amino acids. V shed 5 bases and J shed 7 bases, with 8 bases lying between them. CDR1 is SQVTM, CDR2 ANQGSEA, per germline. The CDR3 DNA reads TGCAGCGTTTACGGGGACGGGGAGCTGTTTTTT. Translating gives CSVYGDGELFF.

By share, this clone counts as medium-sized. The same CDR3 also results from other DNA sequences found in this sample. The chain is built from TRBV7-3 and TRBJ1-1; D not certain. The V gene's germline CDR1 is SGHTA and CDR2 FQGTGA. This CDR3 is built from 13 residues. The ends were cut back, 2 bases at V and 2 bases at J, with 6 bases in the middle. CDR3 nucleotides: TGTGCCAGCAGCTTAGGGTACAACACTGAAGCTTTCTTT. This codes for CASSLGYNTEAFF.

Concerning this clone itself: Other nucleotide sequences from this sample produce the same CDR3. The chain uses TRBV4-1 and TRBJ1-1; D unclear. Trimming took 0 bases from V and 1 from J, leaving 9 bases between them. There are 15 residues in the CDR3. Germline V lookup: CDR1 MGHRA, CDR2 YSYEKL. The CDR3 spells CASSQEGTSNTEAFF. The CDR3 DNA reads as TGCGCCAGCAGCCAAGAAGGCACCTCGAACACTGAAGCTTTCTTT.

This clone was observed a single time. The V gene is TRBV27, the J gene TRBJ2-3; D gene uncertain. From germline, CDR1 is MNHEY and CDR2 SMNVEV (reference sequence). The CDR3 has 13 residues. Trimming removed 5 bases at V and 2 bases at J, with 8 bases between. The CDR3 reads CASSPTFTDTQYF. Here the CDR3 DNA reads TGTGCCAGCAGTCCGACATTCACAGATACGCAGTATTTT.

The sample holds a few counts of this clone. The chain has TRBV2 and TRBJ1-2, with unresolved D. Germline V gives CDR1 SNHLY, CDR2 FYNNEI. V was cut by 3 bases and J by 8 bases, with 10 bases left in between. This CDR3 is 12 amino acids long. The CDR3, as DNA: TGTGCCAGCAGTGATTGGTCCGGCGGCTACACCTTC. This codes for CASSDWSGGYTF.

V is TRBV7-9 and J is TRBJ2-1; D is ambiguous. CDR1 SEHNR and CDR2 FQNEAQ come from the germline V gene (reference sequence). Trimming removed 8 bases from V and 9 bases from J, with 11 bases in between. CDR3 length: 11 amino acids. The CDR3 reads CASQSGPEQFF. The CDR3 DNA reads TGTGCCAGCCAATCGGGCCCTGAGCAGTTCTTC.

The gene calls are TRBV7-8 and TRBJ2-7; 8 bases are a match to TRBD1. After removal of 5 bases from V and 3 bases from J, the junction contained 6 bases not matched to a gene. This CDR3 is built from 14 residues. Germline V gives CDR1 SGHVS, CDR2 FQNEAQ. CDR3: CASSPSTGGYEQYF. CDR3 sequence (DNA): TGTGCCAGCAGCCCTAGCACAGGGGGCTACGAGCAGTACTTC.

The V gene is TRBV5-1, the J gene TRBJ1-4; tentatively, D is TRBD1 (5 bases). The germline V and J ends were trimmed by 3 bases and 8 bases, with 17 bases remaining between them. The germline V gene has CDR1 SGHRS and CDR2 YFSETQ. This CDR3 has 15 residues. CDR3 sequence (DNA): TGCGCCAGCAGCTCCGAGGGGCAGGGAACCGAAAAACTGTTTTTT. It encodes CASSSEGQGTEKLFF.

The chain combines TRBV7-8 with TRBJ1-5; 9 bases fit TRBD1. The CDR3 consists of 16 residues. Trimming at V came to 6 bases and at J to 2 bases, leaving 8 bases not matched to a gene. The germline CDR1 and CDR2 sequences are SGHVS and FQNEAQ. CDR3 protein: CASSSRQGEGNQPQHF. CDR3 coding DNA: TGTGCCAGCAGTTCAAGACAGGGGGAGGGCAATCAGCCCCAGCATTTT.

J is TRBJ2-5 and V is TRBV11-2, with D perhaps matching TRBD2 (6 bases). The ends were cut back, 5 bases at V and 2 bases at J, with 15 bases in the middle. Germline V lookup: CDR1 SGHAT, CDR2 FQNNGV. CDR3 size: 15 residues. CDR3 protein: CASSPPGGVQETQYF. The CDR3 DNA reads as TGTGCCAGCAGCCCCCCCGGAGGGGTGCAAGAGACCCAGTACTTC.

This clone was observed a handful of times. The chain recombines TRBV27 with TRBJ1-2; D is possibly TRBD1 (5 bases). Germline V gene data show CDR1 as MNHEY and CDR2 as SMNVEV (reference sequence). The V and J ends lost 5 bases and 2 bases respectively, with 9 bases between them. The CDR3 length is 13 residues. The DNA for the CDR3 is TGTGCCAGCAGTCCTCGGGACAACTATGGCTACACCTTC. Translation gives CASSPRDNYGYTF.